This T cell receptor beta chain was sequenced in a study of blood T cells in healthy people across ages. A second about 7 to 12 cycle PCR used barcoded and J-beta primers. TCRdb analysed the 5' RACE reads with MiXCR anew, one entry per CDR3 protein. The table lists roughly 700,000 distinct CDR3 sequences, more than 40% of them singletons. Per sample, a minimum of 7 million PBMCs were isolated. V was shortened by 1 base and J by 9 bases, with 19 bases between the two germline ends. This CDR3 has 16 residues. CDR1 and CDR2 (germline): SGHTA, FQGTGA. This TCR derives from a woman aged 60-70 years in good health. Sequencing used blood. V usage is TRBV7-3 and J usage is TRBJ2-1; D is possibly TRBD2 (5 bases). Here the CDR3 DNA reads TGTGCCAGCAGCTTAAGTGGGAGCGGAACCGTCGGTGAGCAGTTCTTC. Amino acid sequence: CASSLSGSGTVGEQFF.